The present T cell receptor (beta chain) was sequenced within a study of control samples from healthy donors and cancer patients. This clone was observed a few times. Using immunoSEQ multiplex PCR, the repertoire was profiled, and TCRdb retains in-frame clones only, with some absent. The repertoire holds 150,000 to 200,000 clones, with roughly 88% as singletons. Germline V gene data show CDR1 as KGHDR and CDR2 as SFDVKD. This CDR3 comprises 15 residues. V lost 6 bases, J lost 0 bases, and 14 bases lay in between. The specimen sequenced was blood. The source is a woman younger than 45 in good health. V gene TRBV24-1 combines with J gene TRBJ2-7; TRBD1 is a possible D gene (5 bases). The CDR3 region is CATSTGEYPSYEQYF. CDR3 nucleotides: TGTGCCACCAGTACAGGAGAATACCCCTCCTACGAGCAGTACTTC.